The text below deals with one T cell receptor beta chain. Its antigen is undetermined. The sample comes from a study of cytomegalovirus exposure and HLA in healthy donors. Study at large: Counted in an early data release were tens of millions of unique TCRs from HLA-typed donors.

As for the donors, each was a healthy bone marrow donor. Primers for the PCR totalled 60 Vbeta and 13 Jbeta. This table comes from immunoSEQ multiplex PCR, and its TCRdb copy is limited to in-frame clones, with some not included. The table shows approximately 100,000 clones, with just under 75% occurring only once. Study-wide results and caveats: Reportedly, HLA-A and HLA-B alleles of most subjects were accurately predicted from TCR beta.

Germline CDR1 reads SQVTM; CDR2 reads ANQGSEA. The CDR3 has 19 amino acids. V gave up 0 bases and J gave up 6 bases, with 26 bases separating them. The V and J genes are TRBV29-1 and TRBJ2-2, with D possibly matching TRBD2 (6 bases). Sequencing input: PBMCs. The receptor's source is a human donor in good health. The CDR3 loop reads CSVEDPGSGGGWAPGELFF. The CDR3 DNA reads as TGCAGCGTTGAAGATCCGGGGTCCGGCGGAGGGTGGGCTCCCGGGGAGCTGTTTTTT.